This T cell receptor (beta chain) was sequenced in a study of CD8+ T cells in alopecia areata (dated by TCRdb to the late 2010s). Broadly, across the study: Treated patients were enrolled in an open-label pilot trial of oral tofacitinib, 5 to 10 mg twice daily, for moderate-to-severe alopecia areata. Patients stayed on tofacitinib for 6 to 18 months and then had 6 months of follow-up off drug so that delayed response and recurrence could be assessed. Amplification of TCRbeta CDR3 regions was done by immunoSEQ multiplex PCR using 35 Vbeta forward primers and 13 Jbeta reverse primers. Tofacitinib-treated patients had biopsies at baseline and at 4 and 24 weeks of treatment, with a later scalp biopsy in several patients. Human TCRbeta sequencing covered scalp tissue and sorted CD4+ and CD8+ peripheral blood T cells from patchy and totalis/universalis alopecia areata patients and healthy controls. Scalp clonality was compared across normal scalp (n=4), patchy alopecia areata scalp (n=8), and alopecia totalis/universalis scalp (n=8). RNA was obtained with the PAXgene miRNA kit for fixed scalp, the miRNeasy kit for PBMCs, and the RNeasy kit for mouse skin. The study used high-throughput TCRbeta sequencing to examine T cell clonal expansion in alopecia areata, in both the C3H/HeJ mouse model and human patients.

In regard to this clone: The antigen this receptor binds is unknown. No base qualities exist here, and no much larger clone lies one base off it.

According to the study, the label for this sample's time point signals: baseline before oral tofacitinib. From alopecia areata patients, peripheral blood was collected along with lesional scalp punch biopsies. PBMCs were separated by density centrifugation and stained for CD3, CD4 and CD8, after which CD4+ and CD8+ T cells were sorted on a FACSAria. The research as a whole found: Compared with mice, TCR sequences shared between patients were less clear, possibly partly because of HLA diversity across the patient population. Scalp TCR repertoire analysis is complicated because resident alphabeta T cells in normal human skin are also sequenced, whereas mouse skin is dominated by gammadelta T cells. Compared with normal scalp, lesional scalp had higher clonality and more expanded CD8+ clones, particularly in alopecia totalis/universalis, a pattern that suggests antigenic drive.

Sequences SGHVS (CDR1) and FNYEAQ (CDR2) are obtained from the germline V gene. V sheds 0 bases and J sheds 2 bases, leaving 17 bases between their ends. The CDR3 has 17 amino acids, counting the end cysteine and phenylalanine. Of the read, only the CDR3 DNA is kept; its 51 bases are in frame from base 1. The method was the immunoSEQ multiplex PCR assay. RNA was extracted from all samples and reverse transcribed into cDNA as template for TCR sequencing. First-strand cDNA was synthesized using SuperScript III with a 2:1 mix of oligo-dT and random hexamers. A synthetic immune receptor repertoire was used to gauge amplification bias, and whatever bias remained was removed computationally. In the paper's pipeline: Raw reads were preprocessed for error removal, and CDR3 was defined according to IMGT conventions as running from the conserved cysteine to phenylalanine. To get clonality, Shannon entropy was normalized by log2 of the number of productive unique TCRs and the result was subtracted from 1. CD4 or CD8 identity of scalp clones was inferred by cross-referencing scalp TCRbeta sequences with sorted blood CD4 and CD8 repertoires. Held by TCRdb, this immuneACCESS table contains in-frame sequences only and omits some clones. Under half of the omission traces to an unresolved V gene where checked; the cause of the rest is unknown. The DNA gave D and trimming, while V, J and clone size come from that table. In this sample the table shows 180,000 or so clones, roughly 66% of which occur a single time. The ten largest clones take up around 10% of the sample.

The TCR comes from a human donor with alopecia areata. Rearrangement joined TRBV7-6 to TRBJ2-7, with the D gene call left open. Sequencing used CD8+ T cells sorted from blood, obtained at week 0. The DNA reads as follows: TGTGCCAGCAGCTTAGCCTCTAGGCAGGCCCTTCCCTACGAGCAGTACTTC. Its protein is CASSLASRQALPYEQYF.